This TCR beta chain derives from a study of human T cells and chemical hapten exposure. The table lists this clonotype with a few counts. TCRdb processed the RACE reads anew with MiXCR; each CDR3 protein has one entry. The table lists about 120,000 distinct CDR3 sequences, around 13% of them singletons, with around 0.99% in the top ten. Time point: patch test 1, 2 weeks after DPC sensitization. Treatment in this sample: therapeutic diphenylcyclopropenone sensitization with weekly scalp DPC. Trimming left V 2 bases short and J 8 bases short, with 22 bases between. Germline CDR1 SEHNR, CDR2 FQNEAQ (reference sequence). The CDR3 totals 17 residues.

This chain joins TRBV7-9 and TRBJ2-1; D may correspond to TRBD1 or TRBD2 (6 bases each). The sequence came from a young man with alopecia areata. Some clones in this sample may be carry-over from other donors' samples. The sequences come from whole blood, collected in connection with sensitization to the hapten diphenylcyclopropenone (DPC). CDR3 nucleotide sequence: TGTGCCAGCAGCTTATCTGAACGGGGGCTCTCGCCAGATGAGCAGTTCTTC. Its translation is CASSLSERGLSPDEQFF. Combining the CDR3 with reference TRBV7-9 and TRBJ2-1 gives the whole variable domain DTGVSQNPRHKITKRGQNVTFRCDPISEHNRLYWYRQTLGQGPEFLTYFQNEAQLEKSRLLSDRFSAERPKGSFSTLEIQRTEQGDSAMYLCASSLSERGLSPDEQFFGPGTRLTVL.